The rows below give T cell receptor beta chains drawn from one sample of a study of shared T cell receptors in the human thymus. Measured with immunoSEQ multiplex PCR; TCRdb has only the in-frame clones, and not every one. The sample yields approximately 660,000 clones, roughly 90% seen once. These data are also associated with another study on human thymus T cells.

Sequenced sample: thymocytes. These receptors were obtained from a boy in the first two years of life with a congenital heart defect. Both conserved end residues are part of each CDR3. Each record gives: V gene, D gene, clone size, J gene, CDR3 protein, CDR3 DNA. A D gene is named only where the DNA matches it firmly. Not every row has a clone size; where given, it reads once, few, many or a size class.

TRBV6-5,TRBD2,NA,TRBJ2-1,CASSFPREGYNEQFF,TGTGCCAGCAGTTTCCCGCGGGAGGGGTACAATGAGCAGTTCTTC
TRBV28,NA,NA,TRBJ1-1,CASSFWLSRASEAFF,TGTGCCAGCAGTTTTTGGTTGTCCAGGGCCAGTGAAGCTTTCTTT
TRBV11-3,NA,once,TRBJ2-6,CASSHRHSGANVLTF,TGTGCCAGCAGCCACAGGCACTCTGGGGCCAACGTCCTGACTTTC
TRBV27,TRBD1,NA,TRBJ2-7,CASSFQRSRDRSYEQYF,TGTGCCAGCAGTTTTCAGAGGAGCCGGGACAGGTCCTACGAGCAGTACTTC
TRBV19,NA,NA,TRBJ1-1,CASRPGSHAGEAFF,TGTGCCAGTAGACCTGGGTCTCACGCGGGTGAAGCTTTCTTT
TRBV9,TRBD1,NA,TRBJ2-7,CASSAGQAVSYEQYF,TGTGCCAGCAGTGCTGGACAGGCGGTCTCCTACGAGCAGTACTTC
TRBV12-5,NA,once,TRBJ2-2,CASGLDELRVTGELFF,TGTGCTAGTGGCCTGGACGAACTGCGGGTCACCGGGGAGCTGTTTTTT
TRBV9,TRBD2,NA,TRBJ2-7,CASSAGTSGSTYEQYF,TGTGCCAGCAGCGCCGGGACTAGCGGGAGTACCTACGAGCAGTACTTC
TRBV7-9,NA,NA,TRBJ1-4,CASSLGPRGDDEKLFF,TGTGCCAGCAGCTTAGGGCCCCGGGGAGATGATGAAAAACTGTTTTTT
TRBV5-6,NA,once,TRBJ2-2,CASSLVVLTGELFF,TGTGCCAGCAGCTTGGTCGTACTGACCGGGGAGCTGTTTTTT
TRBV15,NA,NA,TRBJ1-3,CATSIDYCSGNTIYF,TGTGCCACCAGCATAGACTACTGCTCTGGAAACACCATATATTTT
TRBV11-3,NA,NA,TRBJ2-5,CASTFRGQETQYF,TGTGCCAGCACCTTCCGAGGTCAAGAGACCCAGTACTTC
TRBV4-3,TRBD2,NA,TRBJ2-3,CASSQDLEKVEGGRAVSDTQYF,TGCGCCAGCAGCCAAGATCTGGAAAAGGTAGAAGGCGGGAGAGCTGTCTCAGATACGCAGTATTTT
TRBV15,NA,NA,TRBJ2-7,CATSRVEGEQYF,TGTGCCACCAGCAGAGTTGAGGGCGAGCAGTACTTC
TRBV9,NA,NA,TRBJ1-5,CASSALNHDKAYQPQHF,TGTGCCAGCAGCGCCCTTAACCACGACAAGGCCTATCAGCCCCAGCATTTT
TRBV7-2,NA,NA,TRBJ1-3,CASSLGWGAGNTIYF,TGTGCCAGCAGCTTGGGATGGGGAGCAGGAAACACCATATATTTT
TRBV6-6,TRBD2,few,TRBJ2-7,CASSLPTSCYEQYF,TGTGCCAGCAGCCTACCGACTAGCTGCTACGAGCAGTACTTC
TRBV4-3,TRBD2,NA,TRBJ2-1,CASSQDRVAGGSSVSNEQFF,TGCGCCAGCAGCCAAGATCGGGTAGCGGGAGGCTCCTCGGTTAGCAATGAGCAGTTCTTC
TRBV4-3,NA,few,TRBJ1-5,CASSQDNDGNSNQPQHF,TGCGCCAGCAGCCAAGATAACGACGGGAATAGCAATCAGCCCCAGCATTTT
TRBV6-5,TRBD2,NA,TRBJ2-2,CASSYSWGGGELFF,TGTGCCAGCAGTTACTCGTGGGGGGGCGGGGAGCTGTTTTTT
TRBV7-2,TRBD2,NA,TRBJ2-1,CASSVTGTSGYNEQFF,TGTGCCAGCAGCGTCACCGGGACTAGCGGGTACAATGAGCAGTTCTTC
TRBV27,TRBD2,NA,TRBJ2-2,CASSTPSGTSGRAITTNTGELFF,TGTGCCAGCAGTACCCCCTCCGGGACTAGCGGGAGGGCCATAACCACGAACACCGGGGAGCTGTTTTTT
TRBV7-2,NA,NA,TRBJ2-2,CASSLGTRTGSGELFF,TGTGCCAGCAGCTTAGGAACACGAACCGGGTCCGGGGAGCTGTTTTTT
TRBV10-3,TRBD2,NA,TRBJ2-1,CAISSPTGGVYNEQFF,TGTGCCATCAGTTCCCCTACGGGAGGGGTCTACAATGAGCAGTTCTTC
TRBV6-5,NA,NA,TRBJ2-1,CASSQGGRNNEQFF,TGTGCCAGCAGCCAGGGGGGCAGAAACAATGAGCAGTTCTTC
TRBV28,NA,NA,TRBJ1-1,CASRASGHPPGEAFF,TGTGCCAGCAGGGCATCGGGACACCCTCCCGGGGAAGCTTTCTTT
TRBV4-2,TRBD2,NA,TRBJ2-5,CASSQDVVAGGSETQYF,TGTGCCAGCAGCCAAGATGTGGTAGCGGGAGGCTCAGAGACCCAGTACTTC
TRBV10-2,NA,NA,TRBJ1-5,CATAVALRQPQHF,TGCGCCACGGCGGTGGCCCTCCGTCAGCCCCAGCATTTT
TRBV28,TRBD2,NA,TRBJ2-1,CASSLPGLAGVLEQFF,TGTGCCAGCAGTTTGCCGGGACTAGCGGGAGTTCTTGAGCAGTTCTTC
TRBV15,NA,NA,TRBJ2-7,CATSRPNRPDIFEQYF,TGTGCCACCAGCAGACCAAACAGGCCCGACATCTTCGAGCAGTACTTC
TRBV4-1,NA,NA,TRBJ2-2,CASSQDRVIGELFF,TGCGCCAGCAGCCAAGATAGAGTAATCGGGGAGCTGTTTTTT
TRBV5-1,TRBD1,NA,TRBJ2-7,CASSLGQDRSEQYF,TGCGCCAGCAGCTTGGGACAGGACAGGAGCGAGCAGTACTTC
TRBV5-5,NA,NA,TRBJ2-5,CASSSGTILGGETQYF,TGTGCCAGCAGCTCCGGGACAATATTAGGTGGAGAGACCCAGTACTTC
TRBV11-2,NA,NA,TRBJ2-3,CASATSFTDTQYF,TGTGCCAGCGCCACTAGTTTTACAGATACGCAGTATTTT
TRBV7-2,NA,few,TRBJ2-7,CASSLQGYRYEQYF,TGTGCCAGCAGCTTACAGGGTTACCGCTACGAGCAGTACTTC
TRBV4-1,TRBD2,once,TRBJ2-7,CASSPTPRRESYEQYF,TGCGCCAGCAGCCCCACCCCCCGGCGGGAGAGCTACGAGCAGTACTTC
TRBV19,NA,NA,TRBJ1-5,CASSIWFDRNSNQPQHF,TGTGCCAGTAGTATTTGGTTTGACAGAAATAGCAATCAGCCCCAGCATTTT
TRBV25-1,NA,NA,TRBJ2-7,CASSPQVSIGRSYEQYF,TGTGCCAGCAGTCCCCAAGTTAGTATCGGGAGATCCTACGAGCAGTACTTC
TRBV7-2,TRBD2,NA,TRBJ2-1,CASSLTGGYYNEQFF,TGTGCCAGCAGCTTGACGGGAGGGTACTACAATGAGCAGTTCTTC
TRBV28,NA,NA,TRBJ1-5,CASSLWQRNQPQHF,TGTGCCAGCAGTTTATGGCAGCGGAATCAGCCCCAGCATTTT
TRBV15,TRBD1,NA,TRBJ2-1,CATSRVGDSLHNEQFF,TGTGCCACCAGCAGAGTGGGGGACAGCCTTCACAATGAGCAGTTCTTC
TRBV11-2,NA,NA,TRBJ2-3,CASTPGSDTQYF,TGTGCCAGCACTCCCGGGTCAGATACGCAGTATTTT
TRBV21-1,NA,few,TRBJ2-7,CASSRQAPHSYEQYF,TGTGCCAGCTCGCGACAGGCCCCACACTCCTACGAGCAGTACTTC
TRBV5-6,TRBD2,NA,TRBJ2-7,CASSQRGALSYEQYF,TGTGCCAGCAGCCAGCGGGGGGCCCTCTCCTACGAGCAGTACTTC
TRBV5-4,TRBD2,NA,TRBJ2-5,CASSLGLAPTEETQYF,TGTGCCAGCAGCTTGGGACTAGCGCCTACGGAAGAGACCCAGTACTTC
TRBV29-1,NA,NA,TRBJ2-1,CSVEAAGPPGRGAGNEQFF,TGCAGCGTTGAAGCGGCGGGACCGCCAGGGAGGGGGGCCGGAAATGAGCAGTTCTTC
TRBV5-1,TRBD1,NA,TRBJ1-3,CASSLNGTAGNTIYF,TGCGCCAGCAGCTTGAATGGGACAGCGGGAAACACCATATATTTT
TRBV6-1,NA,NA,TRBJ1-2,CASSTENYGYTF,TGTGCCAGTTCGACGGAGAACTATGGCTACACCTTC
TRBV7-6,NA,NA,TRBJ1-3,CASSLGGPVGNTIYF,TGTGCCAGCAGCTTAGGGGGCCCTGTCGGAAACACCATATATTTT
TRBV2,TRBD2,NA,TRBJ2-7,CASRGTSGSMYEQYF,TGTGCCAGCCGCGGGACTAGCGGGAGTATGTACGAGCAGTACTTC
TRBV7-2,TRBD2,NA,TRBJ2-3,CASSLYLAANTDTQYF,TGTGCCAGCAGCTTATACCTAGCGGCGAACACAGATACGCAGTATTTT
TRBV10-3,NA,NA,TRBJ1-2,CAISESGGDPYGYTF,TGTGCCATCAGTGAGTCTGGAGGGGACCCTTATGGCTACACCTTC
TRBV7-9,NA,NA,TRBJ2-5,CASSLETGSVQETQYF,TGTGCCAGCAGCTTAGAAACAGGGTCCGTCCAAGAGACCCAGTACTTC
TRBV6-6,NA,NA,TRBJ1-4,CASSYSGEGGGEKLFF,TGTGCCAGCAGTTACTCGGGGGAGGGGGGGGGAGAAAAACTGTTTTTT
TRBV7-9,NA,NA,TRBJ1-1,CASSYRELLAFF,TGTGCCAGCAGTTACAGGGAGCTCTTAGCTTTCTTT
TRBV7-4,NA,NA,TRBJ2-1,CASRGGGSAGSPYYNEQFF,TGTGCCAGCAGGGGCGGAGGGAGTGCTGGATCCCCCTATTACAATGAGCAGTTCTTC
TRBV5-6,NA,NA,TRBJ1-2,CASSLAVVPRYGYTF,TGTGCCAGCAGCTTGGCGGTAGTTCCCCGTTATGGCTACACCTTC